This passage covers 20 T cell receptor beta chains from one sample sequenced in a study of shared clonotypes between healthy human individuals (dated by TCRdb to about 2020). Libraries were made using the immunoSEQ multiplex PCR assay. Drawn from immuneACCESS, this table holds only the in-frame rearrangements with V and J called that TCRdb kept. Clones are partly lost; checked studies trace under half to an unresolved V gene and leave the rest unexplained. The sample table records a few million clones; approximately 93% of these occur just once. The ten largest clones represent under 0.45% of the sample. The sequencing sample was made of naive CD4+ T cells from PBMCs. In light of the paper, this sample's cell subset or site label describes: CD45RA+ positively selected. The receptors come from a man younger than 35 in good health. Some clones in this sample may be carry-over from other donors' samples.

The gene calls are TRBV29-1 and TRBJ2-3, with a possible D match to TRBD2 (6 bases). The V and J ends lost 5 bases and 0 bases respectively, with 9 bases between them. Germline V lookup: CDR1 SQVTM, CDR2 ANQGSEA. The CDR3 loop spans 13 amino acids. The CDR3 protein is CSVLGRSTDTQYF. In DNA, the CDR3 is TGCAGCGTTCTCGGGAGAAGCACAGATACGCAGTATTTT.

The chain combines TRBV5-4 with TRBJ2-2; D possibly corresponds to TRBD2 (7 bases). V gave up 4 bases and J gave up 2 bases, with 18 bases separating them. There are 17 residues in the CDR3. The germline gives CDR1 SGHNT, CDR2 YYREEE (reference sequence). DNA of the CDR3: TGTGCCAGCAGCCCACCTTCCCGGGGGGCTAACACCGGGGAGCTGTTTTTT. Translated: CASSPPSRGANTGELFF.

This clone was counted a single time. This chain joins TRBV7-2 and TRBJ2-5, with a tentative D call TRBD2 (6 bases). This CDR3 is built from 16 residues. V dropped 5 bases and J dropped 5 bases, with 21 bases sitting between them. The germline CDR1 and CDR2 sequences are SGHTA and FQGNSA. CDR3 in DNA: TGTGCCAGCAGCGACGCGTTGGGGCGGGACGACGAGACCCAGTACTTC. Translation: CASSDALGRDDETQYF.

The rearrangement uses TRBV5-6 and TRBJ2-5, with TRBD1 matching over 9 bases. V dropped 3 bases and J dropped 5; count of bases not matched to a gene: 8. Germline V lookup: CDR1 SGHDT, CDR2 YYEEEE. There are 15 residues in the CDR3. The CDR3 DNA sequence: TGTGCCAGCAGCTCGGGGACAGGGAGTTGGGAGACCCAGTACTTC. Amino acids: CASSSGTGSWETQYF.

The rearrangement uses TRBV2 and TRBJ1-1; weak D call: TRBD1 (6 bases). Trimming stripped 7 bases from V and 8 bases from J, with 17 bases between. CDR1 is SNHLY, CDR2 FYNNEI, per germline. This CDR3 is 13 amino acids long. For the CDR3, the DNA is TGTGCCAGCAACGAAGCTGGGGGGGCCGAAGCTTTCTTT. Residues: CASNEAGGAEAFF.

This sequence joins TRBV9 and TRBJ1-4; TRBD1 is a possible D gene (5 bases). V shed 2 bases and J shed 8 bases, with 13 bases lying between them. CDR3 size: 14 residues. Germline CDR1 SGDLS, CDR2 YYNGEE. The CDR3 DNA reads TGTGCCAGCAGCGTGGGACCGAGAATGGAAAAACTGTTTTTT. It encodes CASSVGPRMEKLFF.

The CDR3: CASSGTGRVETQYF. DNA for the CDR3: TGTGCCAGCTCAGGGACAGGGAGAGTGGAGACCCAGTACTTC. The gene calls are TRBV18 and TRBJ2-5, with 9 nucleotides matching TRBD1. Looked up from germline, CDR1 is KGHSH and CDR2 is LQKENI. Losses at the gene ends were 5 bases for V and 5 bases for J; bases not matched to a gene: 6. The CDR3 is 14 residues long.

J is TRBJ2-3 and V is TRBV30; 8 bases are shared with TRBD1. This CDR3 contains 19 residues. The trim removed 1 base at V and 0 bases at J, leaving 15 bases unmatched. Germline V gene lookup returns CDR1 GTSNPN and CDR2 SVGIG (reference sequence). Here the CDR3 reads CAWSADPNPGQESTDTQYF. The CDR3 nucleotides read TGTGCCTGGAGTGCAGACCCAAACCCGGGACAGGAAAGCACAGATACGCAGTATTTT.

The CDR3 DNA reads TGTGCCATTAGATTTGACATTAGCACCGGGGAGCTGTTTTTT. Translating gives CAIRFDISTGELFF. This chain links TRBV10-3 with TRBJ2-2; D gene uncertain. The CDR3 has 14 residues. Per the germline V gene, CDR1 is ENHRY and CDR2 is SYGVKD. V lost 9 bases to trimming and J lost 4 bases, with 15 bases between them.

The chain joins TRBV7-2 to TRBJ2-3; D might be TRBD1 (5 bases). From germline, CDR1 is SGHTA and CDR2 FQGNSA. The V and J ends lost 2 bases and 3 bases respectively, with 18 bases between them. CDR3 length: 17 amino acids. The CDR3 region has the DNA TGTGCCAGCAGCTTAAGTGGGTCAGGGTTCGGAACAGATACGCAGTATTTT. It yields the protein CASSLSGSGFGTDTQYF.

The V and J genes are TRBV5-1 and TRBJ2-2, with 8 bases lining up with TRBD1. Trimming cost V 0 bases and J 3 bases; bases outside gene matches: 4. CDR1 and CDR2 from the germline V gene are SGHRS and YFSETQ. The CDR3 is 16 residues long. CDR3 in DNA: TGCGCCAGCAGCTTGGTCGGACAGGGAGACACCGGGGAGCTGTTTTTT. Its protein is CASSLVGQGDTGELFF.

This chain connects TRBV6-1 to TRBJ2-7; D could derive from TRBD1 or TRBD2 (5 bases each). Germline V gene data show CDR1 as MNHNS and CDR2 as SASEGT. V was clipped by 3 bases and J by 3 bases, with 12 bases between them. CDR3 length: 14 residues. CDR3 nucleotide sequence: TGTGCCAGCAGTGAGAGGGGCCGGGGCTACGAGCAGTACTTC. Amino acid sequence: CASSERGRGYEQYF.

V usage is TRBV21-1 and J usage is TRBJ2-1; the table assigns TRBD2, which was not confirmed against the DNA. TRBV21-1 is a pseudogene segment. This CDR3 is 16 amino acids long. The CDR3 coding sequence is TGTGCCAGCAGCAAAGTGGCGGGACTTCCGGAGGGTGAGCAGTTCTTC. As protein: CASSKVAGLPEGEQFF.

V is TRBV6-5 and J is TRBJ2-1; TRBD2 agrees at 9 bases. This CDR3 has 15 amino acids. The V segment lost 6 bases and the J segment 9 bases; nucleotides outside the gene matches: 12. In germline, CDR1 is MNHEY, CDR2 SVGAGI. CDR3: CASRLSGLAGLEQFF. The DNA for the CDR3 is TGTGCCAGCAGGCTATCTGGGCTAGCGGGACTTGAGCAGTTCTTC.

The CDR3 bases are TGTGCCAGCAGTGTCCCTCGCTCCTTAGATACGCAGTATTTT. Residues: CASSVPRSLDTQYF. The rearrangement joins TRBV6-1 to TRBJ2-3, with D hard to call. CDR1 and CDR2 from the germline V gene are MNHNS and SASEGT. The V end was cut by 4 bases, the J end by 5 bases, with 13 bases between. The CDR3 loop spans 14 amino acids.

This chain links TRBV5-4 with TRBJ2-7; a weak D match, TRBD2 (5 bases). Deletions cut 3 bases from V and 6 bases from J, with 19 bases between. CDR3 length equals 15 residues. Germline CDR1 reads SGHNT; CDR2 reads YYREEE (reference sequence). As DNA, the CDR3 is TGTGCCAGCAGCTCTCCAGCAACGGGGAAGGTCGAGCAGTACTTC. The encoded protein is CASSSPATGKVEQYF.

The V call is TRBV6-4, the J call TRBJ1-2, with D unresolved. V dropped 1 base and J dropped 5 bases, with 11 bases sitting between them. This CDR3 spans 14 amino acids. From germline, CDR1 is MRHNA and CDR2 SNTAGT. CDR3 sequence: CASSDFPAGYGYTF. CDR3 nucleotides: TGTGCCAGCAGTGACTTCCCAGCGGGGTATGGCTACACCTTC.

The J gene is TRBJ2-5, the V gene TRBV29-1; 12 bases agree with TRBD2. V lost 7 bases, J lost 4 bases, and 10 bases stayed unmatched. This CDR3 has 15 amino acids. Germline CDR1 SQVTM, CDR2 ANQGSEA. The CDR3 sequence: CSAPTSGRPGETQYF. The CDR3 DNA is TGCAGCGCTCCCACTAGCGGGAGGCCGGGAGAGACCCAGTACTTC.

This sequence joins TRBV7-2 and TRBJ2-7; 8 nucleotides line up with TRBD2. The CDR3 is 16 residues long. With V trimmed by 1 base and J by 2 bases, 7 bases remained unmatched. Germline V gene sequence: CDR1 SGHTA, CDR2 FQGNSA. Here the CDR3 reads CASSLDSGGRTYEQYF. CDR3 DNA sequence: TGTGCCAGCAGCTTAGATTCTGGCGGGAGGACCTACGAGCAGTACTTC.

This chain joins TRBV5-1 and TRBJ2-3; 8 bases are a match to TRBD2. Per germline, CDR1 SGHRS and CDR2 YFSETQ. This CDR3 has 15 amino acids. V gave up 1 base and J gave up 2 bases; unmatched junction bases: 3. CDR3 DNA: TGCGCCAGCAGCTTGAAAGCGGGGGCCACAGATACGCAGTATTTT. The encoded protein is CASSLKAGATDTQYF.